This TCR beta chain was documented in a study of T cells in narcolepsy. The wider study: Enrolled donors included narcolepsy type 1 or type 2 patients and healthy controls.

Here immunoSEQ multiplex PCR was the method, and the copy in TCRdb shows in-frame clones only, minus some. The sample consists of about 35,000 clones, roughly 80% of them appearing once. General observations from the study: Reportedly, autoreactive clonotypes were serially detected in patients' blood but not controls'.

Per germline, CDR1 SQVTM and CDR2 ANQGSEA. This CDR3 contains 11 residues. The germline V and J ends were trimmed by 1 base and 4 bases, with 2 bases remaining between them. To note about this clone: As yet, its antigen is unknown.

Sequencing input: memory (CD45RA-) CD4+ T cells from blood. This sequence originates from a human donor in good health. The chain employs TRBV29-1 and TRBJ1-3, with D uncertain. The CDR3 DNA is TGCAGCGTTGAAGTGGGAAACACCATATATTTT. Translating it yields CSVEVGNTIYF.